The TCR beta chain described here comes from a study of molecular identifiers for immune sequencing clone quantification. Trimming left V 7 bases short and J 0 bases short, with 12 bases between. The CDR3 extends over 15 amino acids. From germline, CDR1 is LNHDA and CDR2 SQIVND (reference sequence). This clonotype has only a few counts. Its antigen is not identified. Regarding the study as a whole: Clones with over 20 RNA copies captured over 98% of effector molecules but under 1% of naive ones. Highly expanded clone sizes could be underestimated by identical TCR molecules that share a barcode.

Sorting recovered naive CD8 T cells on a CD8+CD4-CCR7+CD45RA+ profile. Each CDR3 protein is one row after TCRdb ran MiXCR on the PCR reads. The table has about 630,000 distinct CDR3 sequences, about 25% seen once. The sequence came from a human donor in good health. Some libraries in this study had Jurkat cell RNA spiked in. The sample comprised naive CD8+ T cells from blood, with Jurkat cell RNA spiked in. The subset was: FACS-sorted CD8+CD4-CCR7+CD45RA+ naive T cells. The chain employs TRBV19 and TRBJ2-2, with a weak D call TRBD1 (6 bases). The CDR3 sequence: CASMRGIANTGELFF. CDR3 DNA sequence: TGTGCCAGTATGAGGGGGATCGCGAACACCGGGGAGCTGTTTTTT. Drawing the rest from reference TRBV19 and TRBJ2-2, the complete variable domain is DGGITQSPKYLFRKEGQNVTLSCEQNLNHDAMYWYRQDPGQGLRLIYYSQIVNDFQKGDIAEGYSVSREKKESFPLTVTSAQKNPTAFYLCASMRGIANTGELFFGEGSRLTVL.